One and the same sample provided the 5 T cell receptor beta chains below, sequenced in a study of T cell responses to AZD1222 COVID-19 vaccine. This table comes from immunoSEQ multiplex PCR, and its TCRdb copy is limited to in-frame clones, with some not included. The sample has over 50,000 clones, around nine tenths seen once. Sequenced here: peripheral blood, sampled on day 0 of AZD1222 vaccination. The origin of the receptors is an adult in good health.

This rearrangement joins TRBV6-1 to TRBJ2-7; the match to TRBD1 covers 9 bases. CDR1 is MNHNS, CDR2 SASEGT, per germline. Germline trimming cut 1 base from V and 7 bases from J; bases unmatched to any gene: 17. The CDR3 has 18 residues. This CDR3 reads CASSEVGQGGNAREEQYF. CDR3 in DNA: TGTGCCAGCAGTGAAGTGGGACAGGGAGGAAACGCTCGGGAGGAGCAGTACTTC.

The chain uses TRBV30 and TRBJ2-5; D may be TRBD1 (6 bases). This CDR3 has 13 amino acids. CDR1 and CDR2 (germline): GTSNPN, SVGIG (reference sequence). The V end lost 8 bases, the J end lost 6 bases, and 19 bases lay between the germline ends. CDR3 DNA: TGTGCCCATGATATACGCCAGGGGAAGACCCAGTACTTC. Translating it yields CAHDIRQGKTQYF. The full variable domain, its missing parts supplied by reference TRBV30 and TRBJ2-5, is SQTIHQWPATLVQPVGSPLSLECTVEGTSNPNLYWYRQAAGRGLQLLFYSVGIGQISSEVPQNLSASRPQDRQFILSSKKLLLSDSGFYLCAHDIRQGKTQYFGPGTRLLVL.

The chain recombines TRBV20-1 with TRBJ1-2; TRBD1 matches at 8 bases. V gave up 3 bases and J gave up 6 bases; unmatched junction bases: 0. Germline V lookup: CDR1 DFQATT, CDR2 SNEGSKA (reference sequence). The CDR3 loop spans 11 amino acids. This chain's CDR3 is CSARDRDGYTF. In DNA, the CDR3 is TGCAGTGCTAGGGACAGGGATGGCTACACCTTC.

This chain uses TRBV10-3 with TRBJ2-5; D remains ambiguous. Trimming shortened V by 2 bases and J by 5 bases, and 12 bases separated the two germline ends. The CDR3 extends over 14 amino acids. The germline V gene has CDR1 ENHRY and CDR2 SYGVKD. The DNA of the CDR3 is TGTGCCATCAGTGAGCCAACCCGCGTCGAGACCCAGTACTTC. Amino acids: CAISEPTRVETQYF.

The chain uses TRBV2 and TRBJ2-2, with 9 positions matching TRBD1. V was clipped by 6 bases and J by 5 bases; unmatched bases: 7. Germline values: CDR1 SNHLY, CDR2 FYNNEI. This CDR3 contains 15 residues. CDR3 DNA sequence: TGTGCCAGCAGGATCCGAGGACAGGGGACCGGGGAGCTGTTTTTT. Translation gives CASRIRGQGTGELFF. The full variable domain, in which reference TRBV2 and TRBJ2-2 provide the parts outside the CDR3, is EPEVTQTPSHQVTQMGQEVILRCVPISNHLYFYWYRQILGQKVEFLVSFYNNEISEKSEIFDDQFSVERPDGSNFTLKIRSTKLEDSAMYFCASRIRGQGTGELFFGEGSRLTVL.